This entry lists 20 T cell receptor beta chains sequenced from one sample in a study of blood T cell repertoires in COVID-19. Only in-frame clones appear in the TCRdb table, and some are missing; sequencing was by immunoSEQ multiplex PCR. The sample records 250,000 to 350,000 clones, approximately 88% being singletons. Sample: peripheral blood. Source of these receptors: a middle-aged woman who had recovered from COVID-19.

This clone is a singleton in its sample. The chain joins TRBV18 to TRBJ2-7; TRBD1 aligns across 10 bases. CDR1 and CDR2 from the germline V gene are KGHSH and LQKENI. The CDR3 consists of 15 residues. The V and J ends lost 3 bases and 4 bases, in that order; junction bases with no gene match: 6. CDR3 in amino acids: CASSPGTGEFYEQYF. CDR3 sequence (DNA): TGTGCCAGCTCACCCGGGACAGGGGAGTTTTACGAGCAGTACTTC.

This chain joins TRBV27 and TRBJ2-3, with 16 bases that match TRBD2. J gave up 1 base and V 8 bases, and 3 bases lay outside the gene matches. CDR1 MNHEY and CDR2 SMNVEV come from the germline V gene (reference sequence). The CDR3 extends over 16 amino acids. The CDR3 region is CASGTSGRDGTDTQYF. DNA of the CDR3: TGTGCCAGCGGGACTAGCGGGAGGGATGGCACAGATACGCAGTATTTT.

The CDR3 is CASSRGTGGDEAFF. The CDR3 nucleotides are TGTGCCAGCAGCAGAGGTACAGGGGGCGATGAAGCTTTCTTT. The chain joins TRBV6-6 to TRBJ1-1, with TRBD1 matching over 9 bases. The germline gives CDR1 MNHNY, CDR2 SVGAGI (reference sequence). This CDR3 spans 14 amino acids. The V segment lost 6 bases and the J segment 7 bases; nucleotides outside the gene matches: 9.

This chain connects TRBV6-4 to TRBJ2-7, with a tentative D call TRBD2 (5 bases). V was cut by 0 bases and J by 7 bases, with 10 bases left in between. Germline V CDR1 and CDR2: MRHNA, SNTAGT. The CDR3 spans 13 residues. The CDR3 sequence: CASSDSQSGEQYF. The CDR3, as DNA: TGTGCCAGCAGTGACTCCCAATCGGGGGAGCAGTACTTC.

V and J are TRBV11-2 and TRBJ2-2; 15 bases map to TRBD2. Germline V gene data show CDR1 as SGHAT and CDR2 as FQNNGV. V trimming: 3 bases; J trimming: 8 bases; junction bases outside the gene matches: 1. The CDR3 is 15 amino acids. CDR3 sequence (DNA): TGTGCCAGCAGCTTTGGGACTAGCGGGAGGGGGGAGCTGTTTTTT. This codes for CASSFGTSGRGELFF.

The J gene is TRBJ2-1, the V gene TRBV24-1, with D possibly being TRBD2 (5 bases). The length of the CDR3 is 15 residues. Germline CDR1 reads KGHDR; CDR2 reads SFDVKD. The V and J ends lost 3 bases and 0 bases respectively, with 8 bases between them. The CDR3 DNA is TGTGCCACCAGTGATAGCGGACGCTCCTACAATGAGCAGTTCTTC. Translation: CATSDSGRSYNEQFF.

The rearrangement links TRBV2 to TRBJ2-5; perhaps TRBD2 as D (6 bases). CDR3 length: 13 amino acids. V was cut by 7 bases and J by 3 bases, with 12 bases left in between. Germline V gene lookup returns CDR1 SNHLY and CDR2 FYNNEI. The chain's CDR3 is CASTREMEETQYF. The CDR3 region has the DNA TGTGCCAGCACTCGGGAGATGGAAGAGACCCAGTACTTC.

The CDR3 sequence: CASSEDRDTGELFF. The CDR3 DNA is TGTGCCAGCAGTGAAGACAGGGACACCGGGGAGCTGTTTTTT. The chain employs TRBV25-1 and TRBJ2-2, with 7 bases that match TRBD1. The CDR3 consists of 14 residues. CDR1 is MGHDK and CDR2 is SYGVNS in the germline V gene. Unmatched junction bases numbered 0, after V lost 2 bases and J lost 3 bases.

The chain recombines TRBV7-2 with TRBJ2-1; 9 bases line up with TRBD2. The CDR3 covers 18 residues. Looked up from germline, CDR1 is SGHTA and CDR2 is FQGNSA. The junction had 16 bases not matched to a gene; V was cut back by 4 bases and J by 6 bases. The CDR3 here is CASSSLASGAGGGNEQFF. In DNA form, the CDR3 reads TGTGCCAGCAGCTCCCTCGCTTCGGGAGCGGGAGGAGGCAATGAGCAGTTCTTC.

This clone was counted only a few times. The chain joins TRBV3-1 (or the pseudogene TRBV3-2) to TRBJ2-5; D is ambiguous. Trimming shortened V by 2 bases and J by 2 bases, and 18 bases separated the two germline ends. Germline-derived CDR1 and CDR2 are LGHDT and YNNKEL (reference sequence). The CDR3 totals 17 residues. The CDR3 coding sequence is TGTGCCAGCAGCCAAACAGACCGAAGGTTTACACAAGAGACCCAGTACTTC. Protein sequence: CASSQTDRRFTQETQYF.

About this clone itself: Relative to the germline gene, one junction end is altered; a read error may explain this. Other DNA sequences in this sample translate to the same CDR3. The gene calls are TRBV7-7 and TRBJ2-3, with 14 bases aligning to TRBD2. CDR3 size: 15 residues. Germline V lookup: CDR1 SSHAT, CDR2 FNYEAQ (reference sequence). As DNA, the CDR3 is TGTGCTAGCAGCCTGGGACTAGCGGGAGCCGATACGCAGTATTTT. It specifies CASSLGLAGADTQYF.

This chain links TRBV7-8 with TRBJ2-7; 7 bases are shared with TRBD1. This CDR3 contains 15 residues. V shed 4 bases and J 1 base; nucleotides not matched to a gene: 7. The germline V gene has CDR1 SGHVS and CDR2 FQNEAQ. In DNA, the CDR3 is TGTGCCAGCAGCTCCTTGGGACAGACGTCCTACGAGCAGTACTTC. It is translated as CASSSLGQTSYEQYF.

J is TRBJ2-2 and V is TRBV19; TRBD2 might be the D (5 bases). The CDR3 has 13 residues. Germline V gene lookup returns CDR1 LNHDA and CDR2 SQIVND (reference sequence). V was shortened by 2 bases and J by 8 bases, with 9 bases between the two germline ends. CDR3 sequence: CASSISGGGELFF. The CDR3, as DNA: TGTGCCAGTAGTATATCGGGCGGGGGGGAGCTGTTTTTT.

The V and J genes are TRBV19 and TRBJ1-5; 8 positions match TRBD1. V dropped 7 bases and J dropped 2; count of bases not matched to a gene: 4. CDR1 is LNHDA, CDR2 SQIVND, per germline (reference sequence). The CDR3 has 14 residues. The CDR3 region is CASTMDRGNQPQHF. CDR3 coding DNA: TGTGCCAGTACCATGGACAGGGGCAATCAGCCCCAGCATTTT.

The CDR3 DNA reads as TGTGCCAGCAGGGCTCGGGGGGCGGATAATTCACCCCTCCACTTT. Its protein product is CASRARGADNSPLHF. The rearrangement joins TRBV27 to TRBJ1-6; D might be TRBD1 (6 bases). The CDR3 contains 15 residues. Trimming removed 6 bases at V and 5 bases at J, with 14 bases between. Germline CDR1 and CDR2: MNHEY and SMNVEV (reference sequence).

The sample holds one count of this clone. The chain has TRBV11-3 and TRBJ2-2, with D tentatively TRBD1 (6 bases). The CDR3 loop spans 16 amino acids. The V gene's germline CDR1 is SGHNT and CDR2 YENEEA. V shed 10 bases and J shed 2 bases, with 20 bases lying between them. CDR3 sequence (DNA): TGTGCCACAAGCCAACCCGGGACACCAAACACCGGGGAGCTGTTTTTT. As protein: CATSQPGTPNTGELFF.

Note on this clone: This may come from a read error, since a much larger clone is one base off. This same CDR3 is encoded by further DNA sequences in the sample. The genes are TRBV25-1 and TRBJ2-7; 7 bases map to TRBD2. CDR3 length equals 16 residues. J gave up 2 bases and V 3 bases, and 10 bases lay outside the gene matches. Germline lookup yields CDR1 MGHDK and CDR2 SYGVNS. CDR3 in DNA: TGTGCCAGCAGTGAGGGACTGGCGGGGGACCCCTACGAGCAGTACTTC. This translates into CASSEGLAGDPYEQYF.

This sequence joins TRBV9 and TRBJ1-6, with 7 bases lining up with TRBD1. Germline CDR1 SGDLS, CDR2 YYNGEE. This CDR3 region has 14 residues. The ends lost 4 bases at V and 7 bases at J; junction bases unmatched: 5. In DNA form, the CDR3 reads TGTGCCAGCAGCCTGACAGGGCTGAATTCACCCCTCCACTTT. This gives the protein CASSLTGLNSPLHF.

J is TRBJ1-1 and V is TRBV3-1 (or the pseudogene TRBV3-2), with TRBD1 as a possible D gene (5 bases). V was cut by 2 bases and J by 5 bases, with 15 bases left in between. CDR1 and CDR2 from the germline V gene are LGHDT and YNNKEL (reference sequence). This CDR3 comprises 15 residues. The CDR3 DNA is TGTGCCAGCAGCCAATTGGGACGCCGGGGGACTGAAGCTTTCTTT. Its translation: CASSQLGRRGTEAFF.

The rearrangement links TRBV6-4 to TRBJ2-3; maybe TRBD2 (5 bases). Germline V lookup: CDR1 MRHNA, CDR2 SNTAGT. The CDR3 is made up of 16 amino acids. Trimming shortened V by 5 bases and J by 2 bases, and 17 bases separated the two germline ends. The CDR3 spells CASSWYKRSYTDTQYF. The CDR3 bases are TGTGCCAGCAGTTGGTACAAGCGGAGCTACACAGATACGCAGTATTTT.